This T cell receptor (beta chain) originates from a study of T cell changes during pregnancy in multiple sclerosis. Some clones are missing from TCRdb's copy, which holds only in-frame ones; the method was immunoSEQ multiplex PCR. The table shows over 90,000 clones, with approximately 94% occurring only once. The source is a female donor with multiple sclerosis, enrolled in a pregnancy study. Material: peripheral blood, obtained after pregnancy.

The CDR3 nucleotides read TGTGCCAGCTCACCAGTGACAGGGTCTGAAAAACTGTTTTTT. Its translation: CASSPVTGSEKLFF. The chain couples TRBV18 to TRBJ1-4, with TRBD1 matching 7 bases. The germline V gene has CDR1 KGHSH and CDR2 LQKENI. This CDR3 has 14 amino acids. J gave up 7 bases and V 2 bases, and 4 bases lay outside the gene matches.